This is a list of T cell receptor beta chains from one sample in a study of T-cell reconstitution after alpha-beta-depleted transplantation in children. One entry per CDR3 protein results from TCRdb running MiXCR on the PCR reads. In the table there are fewer than 750,000 distinct CDR3 sequences, more than 20% of which are singletons. The sequencing here drew on PBMCs, mostly from graft donor cells, taken 360 days after TCRalphabeta/CD19-depleted stem cell transplant. Source of these receptors: a boy less than two years old who had a stem cell transplant for acute myeloid leukemia, so the T cells may come from the graft donor. Each CDR3 is given with its conserved first and last residue. The D gene is left open where the match is weak. Only part of the rows carry a size: once, few, many, or a class if the clone is expanded.

clone_size	j_call	d_call	v_call	cdr3_aa	cdr3_nt
many	TRBJ1-2	NA	TRBV10-3	CAISERLYGYTF	TGTGCCATCAGTGAGAGGCTGTATGGCTACACCTTC
NA	TRBJ2-2	NA	TRBV6-1	CASSTLRAPGELFF	TGTGCCAGCAGCACGCTGAGGGCCCCCGGGGAGCTGTTTTTT
few	TRBJ2-1	TRBD1	TRBV10-3	CAISGRTGPSYNEQFF	TGTGCCATCAGTGGGAGGACAGGACCTTCCTACAATGAGCAGTTCTTC
NA	TRBJ1-5	NA	TRBV12-3/TRBV12-4	CASSFSWARGSNQPQHF	TGTGCCAGCAGTTTCAGCTGGGCCAGGGGTAGCAATCAGCCCCAGCATTTT
few	TRBJ2-1	TRBD2	TRBV12-3/TRBV12-4	CASSGEGRTSGGWSYNEQFF	TGTGCCAGCAGTGGGGAAGGTCGGACTAGCGGGGGGTGGTCCTACAATGAGCAGTTCTTC
NA	TRBJ1-2	NA	TRBV29-1	CSVSGTELYGYTF	TGCAGCGTGTCCGGGACGGAGCTCTATGGCTACACCTTC
many	TRBJ2-5	NA	TRBV29-1	CSASGLVIETQYF	TGCAGCGCGTCAGGTTTGGTAATTGAGACCCAGTACTTC
NA	TRBJ2-5	NA	TRBV6-5	CASSYSGRAGETQYF	TGTGCCAGCAGTTACTCGGGCAGGGCGGGGGAGACCCAGTACTTC
few	TRBJ2-3	NA	TRBV6-1	CASTLGGGQADTQYF	TGTGCCAGCACCTTAGGAGGGGGCCAAGCAGATACGCAGTATTTT
many	TRBJ2-7	NA	TRBV6-2/TRBV6-3	CASRRAGSYEQYF	TGTGCCAGCAGACGTGCGGGGTCCTACGAGCAGTACTTC
many	TRBJ1-1	NA	TRBV27	CASSLGVGYSGTEAFF	TGTGCCAGCAGTTTAGGAGTGGGGTATAGTGGCACTGAAGCTTTCTTT
NA	TRBJ2-3	TRBD2	TRBV4-3	CASSQRGGTDRQYF	TGCGCCAGCAGCCAACGGGGGGGCACAGATAGGCAGTATTTT
many	TRBJ2-1	NA	TRBV18	CASSPEDEQFF	TGTGCCAGCTCACCGGAGGATGAGCAGTTCTTC
few	TRBJ2-5	NA	TRBV20-1	CSANPRAQETQYF	TGCAGTGCTAATCCCAGGGCCCAAGAGACCCAGTACTTC
many	TRBJ1-5	NA	TRBV6-2/TRBV6-3	CASSYSSSLFNQPQHF	TGTGCCAGCAGTTACTCGTCCAGCCTTTTCAATCAGCCCCAGCATTTT
few	TRBJ2-1	TRBD2	TRBV7-8	CASSLGRLAGGPGNEQFF	TGTGCCAGCAGCTTAGGCCGATTAGCGGGGGGGCCGGGGAATGAGCAGTTCTTC
many	TRBJ1-1	NA	TRBV7-8	CASSLGLSSGEAFF	TGTGCCAGCAGCCTGGGACTCTCTTCGGGTGAAGCTTTCTTT
many	TRBJ2-5	TRBD2	TRBV4-1	CASSQDLAGPKRETQYF	TGCGCCAGCAGCCAAGATCTAGCGGGGCCAAAAAGGGAGACCCAGTACTTC
many	TRBJ2-5	NA	TRBV29-1	CSVRHPVSQETQYF	TGCAGCGTTAGACACCCCGTCTCCCAAGAGACCCAGTACTTC
NA	TRBJ2-5	TRBD2	TRBV6-5	CASSYGSTSALETQYF	TGTGCCAGCAGTTACGGGTCGACTAGCGCGTTAGAGACCCAGTACTTC
NA	TRBJ2-3	NA	TRBV12-3/TRBV12-4	CASTPDGVSSTDTQYF	TGTGCCAGCACCCCGGACGGGGTATCAAGCACAGATACGCAGTATTTT
NA	TRBJ2-2	NA	TRBV4-1	CASRSGRSNTGELFF	TGCGCCAGCAGGTCAGGCAGATCGAACACCGGGGAGCTGTTTTTT
NA	TRBJ1-2	NA	TRBV4-3	CASTPARDGGIRYGYTF	TGCGCCAGCACTCCGGCGCGGGACGGGGGGATTCGGTATGGCTACACCTTC
few	TRBJ1-1	TRBD1	TRBV20-1	CSARGTGGGTEAFF	TGCAGTGCTAGAGGGACAGGTGGGGGCACTGAAGCTTTCTTT
many	TRBJ2-2	NA	TRBV4-3	CASSPGIPNTGELFF	TGCGCCAGCAGCCCCGGGATCCCGAACACCGGGGAGCTGTTTTTT
few	TRBJ2-3	NA	TRBV12-3/TRBV12-4	CASSLGHVPYTDTQYF	TGTGCCAGCAGTTTGGGCCACGTACCATACACAGATACGCAGTATTTT
few	TRBJ1-5	TRBD1	TRBV12-3/TRBV12-4	CASSPETGGSGKPQHF	TGTGCCAGCAGTCCTGAAACAGGGGGCAGCGGAAAGCCCCAGCATTTT
many	TRBJ2-1	TRBD1	TRBV5-4	CASSYPGQPYNEQFF	TGTGCCAGCAGTTACCCGGGACAGCCCTACAATGAGCAGTTCTTC
many	TRBJ1-1	NA	TRBV29-1	CSVLGHSNTEAFF	TGCAGCGTCCTGGGACACTCGAACACTGAAGCTTTCTTT
few	TRBJ1-6	TRBD1	TRBV12-3/TRBV12-4	CASSSDRDLANSPLHF	TGTGCCAGCAGTTCGGACAGGGATCTGGCAAATTCACCCCTCCACTTT
NA	TRBJ1-1	NA	TRBV6-2/TRBV6-3	CASTLWRANTEAFF	TGTGCCAGCACATTATGGCGGGCGAACACTGAAGCTTTCTTT
many	TRBJ1-2	TRBD1	TRBV27	CATAAGTGVPNYGYTF	TGTGCCACCGCGGCAGGGACAGGCGTTCCTAACTATGGCTACACCTTC